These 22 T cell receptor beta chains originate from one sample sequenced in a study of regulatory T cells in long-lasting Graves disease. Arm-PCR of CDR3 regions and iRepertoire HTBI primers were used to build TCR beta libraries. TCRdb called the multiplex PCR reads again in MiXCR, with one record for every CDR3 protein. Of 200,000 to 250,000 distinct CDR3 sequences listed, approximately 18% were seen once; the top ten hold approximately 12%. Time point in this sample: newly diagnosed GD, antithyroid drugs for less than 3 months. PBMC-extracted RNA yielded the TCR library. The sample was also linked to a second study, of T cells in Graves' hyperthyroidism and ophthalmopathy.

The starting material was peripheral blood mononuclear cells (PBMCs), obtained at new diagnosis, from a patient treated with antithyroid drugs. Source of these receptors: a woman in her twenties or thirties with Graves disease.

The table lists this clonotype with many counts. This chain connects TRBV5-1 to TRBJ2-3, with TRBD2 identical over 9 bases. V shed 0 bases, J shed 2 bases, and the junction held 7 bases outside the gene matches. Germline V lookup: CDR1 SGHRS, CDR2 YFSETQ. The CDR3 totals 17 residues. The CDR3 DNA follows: TGCGCCAGCAGCTTGGAGCCTAGCGGGGCCGTCACAGATACGCAGTATTTT. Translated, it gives CASSLEPSGAVTDTQYF.

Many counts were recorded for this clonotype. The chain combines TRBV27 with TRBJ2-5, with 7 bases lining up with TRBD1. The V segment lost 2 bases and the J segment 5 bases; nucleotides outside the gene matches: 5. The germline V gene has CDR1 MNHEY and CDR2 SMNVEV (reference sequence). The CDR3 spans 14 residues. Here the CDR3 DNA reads TGTGCCAGCAGTTTAAGGGGGCGCTGGGAGACCCAGTACTTC. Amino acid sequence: CASSLRGRWETQYF.

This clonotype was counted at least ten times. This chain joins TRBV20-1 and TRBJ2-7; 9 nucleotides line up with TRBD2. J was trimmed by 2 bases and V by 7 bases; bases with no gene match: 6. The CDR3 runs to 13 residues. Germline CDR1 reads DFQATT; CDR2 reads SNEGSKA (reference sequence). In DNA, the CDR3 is TGCAGTGTGGGGACTAGCTTTACCTACGAGCAGTACTTC. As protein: CSVGTSFTYEQYF.

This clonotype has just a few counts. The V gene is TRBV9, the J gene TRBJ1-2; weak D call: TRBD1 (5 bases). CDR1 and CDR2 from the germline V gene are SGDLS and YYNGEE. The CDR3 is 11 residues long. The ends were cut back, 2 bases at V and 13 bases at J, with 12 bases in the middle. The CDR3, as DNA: TGTGCCAGCAGCGTCCCGGAGGGGTCCACCTTC. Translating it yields CASSVPEGSTF.

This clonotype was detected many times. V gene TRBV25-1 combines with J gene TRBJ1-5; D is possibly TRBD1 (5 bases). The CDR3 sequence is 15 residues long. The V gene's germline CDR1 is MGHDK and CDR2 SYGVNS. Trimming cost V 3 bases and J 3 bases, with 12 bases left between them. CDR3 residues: CASSDSQGLNQPQHF. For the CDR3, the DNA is TGTGCCAGCAGTGATTCCCAGGGCCTCAATCAGCCCCAGCATTTT.

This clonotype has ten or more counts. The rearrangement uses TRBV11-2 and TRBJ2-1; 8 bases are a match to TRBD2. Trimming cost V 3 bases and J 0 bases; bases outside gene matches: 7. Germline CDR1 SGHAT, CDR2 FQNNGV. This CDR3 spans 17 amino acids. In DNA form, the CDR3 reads TGTGCCAGCAGCTTCGGTCTACTAGCGGACTCCTACAATGAGCAGTTCTTC. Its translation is CASSFGLLADSYNEQFF. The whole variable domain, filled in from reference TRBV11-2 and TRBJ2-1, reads EAGVAQSPRYKIIEKRQSVAFWCNPISGHATLYWYQQILGQGPKLLIQFQNNGVVDDSQLPKDRFSAERLKGVDSTLKIQPAKLEDSAVYLCASSFGLLADSYNEQFFGPGTRLTVL.

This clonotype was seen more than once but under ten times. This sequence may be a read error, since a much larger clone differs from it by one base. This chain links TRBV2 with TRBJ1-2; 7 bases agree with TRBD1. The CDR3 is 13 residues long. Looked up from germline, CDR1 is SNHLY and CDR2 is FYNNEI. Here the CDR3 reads CAGRTGPDYGYTF. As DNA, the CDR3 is TGTGCCGGCAGGACAGGACCGGACTATGGCTACACCTTC. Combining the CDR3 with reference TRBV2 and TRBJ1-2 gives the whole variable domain EPEVTQTPSHQVTQMGQEVILRCVPISNHLYFYWYRQILGQKVEFLVSFYNNEISEKSEIFDDQFSVERPDGSNFTLKIRSTKLEDSAMYFCAGRTGPDYGYTFGSGTRLTVV.

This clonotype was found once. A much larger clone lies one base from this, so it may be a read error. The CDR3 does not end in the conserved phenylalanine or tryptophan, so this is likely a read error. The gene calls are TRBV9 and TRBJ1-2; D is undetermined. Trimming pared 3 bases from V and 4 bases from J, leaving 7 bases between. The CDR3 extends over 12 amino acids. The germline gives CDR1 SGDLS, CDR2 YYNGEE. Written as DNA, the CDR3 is TGTGCCAGCAGCGCCGGAATCTATGGCTACACCCTC. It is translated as CASSAGIYGYTL.

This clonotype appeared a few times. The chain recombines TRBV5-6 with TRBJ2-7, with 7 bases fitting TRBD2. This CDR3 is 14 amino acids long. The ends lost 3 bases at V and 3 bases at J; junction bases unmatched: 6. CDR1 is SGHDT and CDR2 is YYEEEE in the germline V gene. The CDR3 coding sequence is TGTGCCAGCAGCTCCCGGGACTATTTCTACGAGCAGTACTTC. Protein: CASSSRDYFYEQYF. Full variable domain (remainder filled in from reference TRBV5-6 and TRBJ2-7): DAGVTQSPTHLIKTRGQQVTLRCSPKSGHDTVSWYQQALGQGPQFIFQYYEEEERQRGNFPDRFSGHQFPNYSSELNVNALLLGDSALYLCASSSRDYFYEQYFGPGTRLTVT.

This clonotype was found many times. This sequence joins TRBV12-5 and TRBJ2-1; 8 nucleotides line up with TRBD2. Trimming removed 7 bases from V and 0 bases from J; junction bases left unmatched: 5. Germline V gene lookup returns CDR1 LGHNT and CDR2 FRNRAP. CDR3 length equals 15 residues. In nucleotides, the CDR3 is TGTGCTAGTGCCTTACTAGCGGCCTCCTACAATGAGCAGTTCTTC. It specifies CASALLAASYNEQFF.

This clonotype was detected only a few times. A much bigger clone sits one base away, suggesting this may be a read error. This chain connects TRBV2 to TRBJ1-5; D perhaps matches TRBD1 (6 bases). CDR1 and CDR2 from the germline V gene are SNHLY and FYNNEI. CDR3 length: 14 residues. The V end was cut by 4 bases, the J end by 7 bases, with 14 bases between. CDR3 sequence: CASSGRGGGQPQHF. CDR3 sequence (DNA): TGTGCCAGCAGTGGACGGGGGGGCGGGCAGCCCCAGCATTTT.

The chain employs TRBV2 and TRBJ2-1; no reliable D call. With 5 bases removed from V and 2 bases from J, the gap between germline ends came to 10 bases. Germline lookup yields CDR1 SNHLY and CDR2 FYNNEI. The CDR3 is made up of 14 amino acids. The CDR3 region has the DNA TGTGCCAGCAGTCGACCTGAGACCTACAATGAGCAGTTCTTC. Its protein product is CASSRPETYNEQFF.

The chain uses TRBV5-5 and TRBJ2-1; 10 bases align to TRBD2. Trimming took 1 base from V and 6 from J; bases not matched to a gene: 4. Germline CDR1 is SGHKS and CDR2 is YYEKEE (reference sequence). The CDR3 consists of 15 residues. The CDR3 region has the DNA TGTGCCAGCAGCTTGCCTAGCGGGAGTAGCAATGAGCAGTTCTTC. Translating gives CASSLPSGSSNEQFF.

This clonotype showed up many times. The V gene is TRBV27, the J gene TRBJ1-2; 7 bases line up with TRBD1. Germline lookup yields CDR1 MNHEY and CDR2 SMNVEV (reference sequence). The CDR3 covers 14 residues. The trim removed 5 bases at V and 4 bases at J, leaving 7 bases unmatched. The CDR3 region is CASSDRVRTYGYTF. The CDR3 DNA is TGTGCCAGCAGTGACAGGGTCAGGACCTATGGCTACACCTTC.

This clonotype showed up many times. CDR3 DNA sequence: TGTGCCAGCCGCGGGGGCAGGGGGATGGATGAGCAGTTCTTC. It translates to CASRGGRGMDEQFF. The chain employs TRBV2 and TRBJ2-1, with D tentatively TRBD1 or TRBD2 (7 bases each). CDR3 length equals 14 residues. V was pared by 8 bases and J by 8 bases, with 19 bases between. Germline V gene lookup returns CDR1 SNHLY and CDR2 FYNNEI.

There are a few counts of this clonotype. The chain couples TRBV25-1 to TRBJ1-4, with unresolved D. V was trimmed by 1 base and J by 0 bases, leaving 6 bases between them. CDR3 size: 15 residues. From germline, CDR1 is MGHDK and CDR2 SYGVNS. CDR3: CASSESRSTNEKLFF. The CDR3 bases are TGTGCCAGCAGTGAATCGAGGTCAACTAATGAAAAACTGTTTTTT.

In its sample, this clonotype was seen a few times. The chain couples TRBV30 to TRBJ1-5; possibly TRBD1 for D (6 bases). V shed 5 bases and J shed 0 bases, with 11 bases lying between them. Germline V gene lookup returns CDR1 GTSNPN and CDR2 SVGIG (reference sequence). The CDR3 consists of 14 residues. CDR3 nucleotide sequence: TGTGCCTGGGGCGGACAGTATAGCAATCAGCCCCAGCATTTT. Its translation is CAWGGQYSNQPQHF.

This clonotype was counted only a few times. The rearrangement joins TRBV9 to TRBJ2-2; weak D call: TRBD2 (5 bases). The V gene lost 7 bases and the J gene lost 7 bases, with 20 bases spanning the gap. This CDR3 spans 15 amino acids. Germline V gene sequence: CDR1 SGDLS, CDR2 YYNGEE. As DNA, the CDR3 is TGTGCCAGCGGCCCCCGACGGGAAGGTCTCGGGGAGCTGTTTTTT. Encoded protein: CASGPRREGLGELFF.

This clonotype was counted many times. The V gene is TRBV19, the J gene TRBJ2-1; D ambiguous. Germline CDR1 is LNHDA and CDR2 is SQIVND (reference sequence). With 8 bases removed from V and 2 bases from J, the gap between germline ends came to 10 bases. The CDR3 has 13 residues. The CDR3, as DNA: TGTGCCAGTGCCGTCGGACCCTACAATGAGCAGTTCTTC. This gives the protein CASAVGPYNEQFF.

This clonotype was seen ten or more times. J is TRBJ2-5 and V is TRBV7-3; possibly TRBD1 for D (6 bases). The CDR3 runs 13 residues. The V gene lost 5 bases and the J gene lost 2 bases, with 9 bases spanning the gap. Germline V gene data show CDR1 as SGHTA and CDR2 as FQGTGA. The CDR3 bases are TGTGCCAGCAGCCCACAGGGTCAAGAGACCCAGTACTTC. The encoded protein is CASSPQGQETQYF.

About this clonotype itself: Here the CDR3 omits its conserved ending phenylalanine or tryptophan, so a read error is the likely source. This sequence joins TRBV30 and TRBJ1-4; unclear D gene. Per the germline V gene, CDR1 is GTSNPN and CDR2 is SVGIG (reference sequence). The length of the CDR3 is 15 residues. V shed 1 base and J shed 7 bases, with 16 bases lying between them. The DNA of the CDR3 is TGTGCCTGGAGTGGCCAAATGCGCAGTGGTGAAAAACTGTTTGTT. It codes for CAWSGQMRSGEKLFV.

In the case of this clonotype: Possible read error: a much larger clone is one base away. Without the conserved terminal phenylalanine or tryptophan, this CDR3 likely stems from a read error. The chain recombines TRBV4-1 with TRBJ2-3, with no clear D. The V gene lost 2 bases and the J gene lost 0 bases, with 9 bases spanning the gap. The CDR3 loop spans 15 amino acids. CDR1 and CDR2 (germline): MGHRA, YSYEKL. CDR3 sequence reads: CASSQRSPSTDTQYC. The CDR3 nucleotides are TGCGCCAGCAGCCAACGGTCTCCTAGCACAGATACGCAGTATTGT.